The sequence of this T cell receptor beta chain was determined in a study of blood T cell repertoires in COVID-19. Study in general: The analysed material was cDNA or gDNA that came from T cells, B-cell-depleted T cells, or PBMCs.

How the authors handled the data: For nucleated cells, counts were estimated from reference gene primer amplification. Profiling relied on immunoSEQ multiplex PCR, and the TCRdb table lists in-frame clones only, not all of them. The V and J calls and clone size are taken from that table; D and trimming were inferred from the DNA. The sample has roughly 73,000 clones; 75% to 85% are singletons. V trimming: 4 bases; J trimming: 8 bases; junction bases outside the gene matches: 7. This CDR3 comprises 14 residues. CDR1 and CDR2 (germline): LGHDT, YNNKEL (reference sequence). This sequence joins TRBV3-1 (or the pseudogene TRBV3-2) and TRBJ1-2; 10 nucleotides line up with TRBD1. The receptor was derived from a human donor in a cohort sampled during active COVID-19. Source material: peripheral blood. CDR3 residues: CASSPGTGDTGYTF. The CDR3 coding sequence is TGTGCCAGCAGCCCCGGGACAGGGGATACAGGCTACACCTTC.